This TCR beta chain stems from a study of cytomegalovirus exposure and HLA in healthy donors. For the study at large: Caucasian-associated ancestry cluster membership applied to less than 85% of around 400 genotyped donors. Study-wide results and caveats: A later look showed TCR association rates differing by HLA locus, highest for DRB1 and lowest for HLA-C. It was 150 to 200 TCR beta chains that were listed as cytomegalovirus-associated.

This clone was seen a few times. No antigen is known for it. V gave up 0 bases and J gave up 0 bases, with 8 bases separating them. Germline CDR1 reads MNHEY; CDR2 reads SVGAGI. The CDR3 spans 15 residues. The PCR employed 60 Vbeta primers together with 13 Jbeta primers. Clones were read by immunoSEQ multiplex PCR, and TCRdb kept only the in-frame ones, dropping some. The sample has some 170,000 clones, about 9.4% seen once. The sample taken for sequencing was PBMCs. The rearrangement joins TRBV6-5 to TRBJ1-2, with TRBD1 as a possible D gene (5 bases). The source is a young woman in good health and CMV-seropositive. CDR3 sequence (DNA): TGTGCCAGCAGTTACTCCCAGGGAACTAACTATGGCTACACCTTC. Translation: CASSYSQGTNYGYTF.